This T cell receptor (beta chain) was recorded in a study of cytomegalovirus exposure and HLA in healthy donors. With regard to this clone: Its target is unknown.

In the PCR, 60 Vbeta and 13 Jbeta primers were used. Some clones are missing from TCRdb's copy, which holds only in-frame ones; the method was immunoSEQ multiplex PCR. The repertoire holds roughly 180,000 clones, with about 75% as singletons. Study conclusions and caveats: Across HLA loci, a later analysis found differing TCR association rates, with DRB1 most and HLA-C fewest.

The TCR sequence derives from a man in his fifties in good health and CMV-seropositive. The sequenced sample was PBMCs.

CDR3 nucleotides: TGCGCCAGCAGCCAGACCCCCACAGCGAACACCGGGGAGCTGTTTTTT. It is translated as CASSQTPTANTGELFF. J is TRBJ2-2 and V is TRBV4-3, with no clear D. The CDR3 has 16 residues. Germline V gene sequence: CDR1 LGHNA, CDR2 YSLEER. Trimming took 3 bases from V and 0 from J, leaving 11 bases between them.